The T cell receptor beta chain under discussion was sequenced for a study of T cell changes during pregnancy in multiple sclerosis. This clone was recorded only once. The repertoire was sequenced with immunoSEQ multiplex PCR; TCRdb's copy has only in-frame clones and lacks some. The repertoire includes 80,000 or so clones, about 93% of them detected once, and roughly 0.93% sits in the top ten. The CDR3 extends over 17 amino acids. Germline CDR1 reads SGHRS; CDR2 reads YFSETQ. V trimming: 0 bases; J trimming: 5 bases; junction bases outside the gene matches: 11. Sequencing was performed on peripheral blood, taken in the second trimester of pregnancy. This rearrangement joins TRBV5-1 to TRBJ2-5; the match to TRBD2 covers 9 bases. This TCR was sampled from a female donor in good health, enrolled as a control in a pregnancy study. CDR3 protein: CASSLAAAGGARETQYF. The CDR3 DNA sequence: TGCGCCAGCAGCTTGGCCGCGGCGGGGGGGGCCAGGGAGACCCAGTACTTC.